This TCR beta chain was profiled in a study of naive and memory T cell subsets (dated by TCRdb to about 2017). Regarding the study in general: An open-source, UMI-based TCR alpha and beta sequencing pipeline was applied to sorted naive and memory peripheral blood T cell subsets. The results of the functional CMV T cell responses matched the IgG serology results in every case. RNA was DNase-treated and reverse transcribed with TCR constant-region primers, mostly using SuperScript III. On the study overall, not on this receptor specifically: Gini index rose and Shannon and inverse Simpson diversity fell from naive through CM, EM and EMRA in both CD4 and CD8 cells. TCR abundance followed a power law whose exponent differed between naive and memory subsets but was consistent across the three individuals. RNA-based TCR counts may be affected by expression changes linked to T cell activation and differentiation. After error correction, only a single occurrence was seen for over 90% of naive TCR sequences, so much steeper abundance distributions were produced than in memory subsets. A clonotype was defined as a single alpha or beta chain sequence rather than as a paired alpha/beta receptor. A few larger clonotypes were present in naive repertoires, particularly the CD8 repertoires, and these clonotypes were possibly memory cells re-expressing CD45RA. The repertoire findings for the naive and memory subsets could not be validated against a ground truth because none was available.

The germline V gene specifies MGHRA as CDR1 and YSYEKL as CDR2. V loses 8 bases, J loses 7 bases, and the germline ends lie 21 bases apart. The CDR3 numbers 15 residues from cysteine through phenylalanine. CDR3 DNA only is kept here, 45 bases in frame from base 1. From the second PCR step on, the TCR alpha and beta chain libraries were amplified in separate reactions. CMV status of each donor was established by measuring IFNgamma production from CD4+ T cells after fresh PBMCs were stimulated overnight with CMV viral lysate. Miltenyi beads were used first to positively select CD4 T cells, and CD8 T cells were then positively selected from the CD4-negative fraction. Cells were stained for CD3, CD4, CD8, CD45RA, CD27 and a live/dead dye and were sorted on a BD Aria II into four subsets based on CD45RA and CD27. Blood came from a few healthy volunteers, each fractionated into CD4 and CD8 T cells and then into four differentiation subsets. Approximately 120 ml of peripheral blood was taken from each donor, and PBMC were separated by density-gradient centrifugation on Ficoll-Paque PLUS. Sorted cells were lysed in RLT buffer, and RNA was extracted with a Qiagen RNeasy kit and stored at -80°C.

This clonotype has a handful of counts. The clone's antigen remains unknown. Per-base quality was not reported, and no clone a single base away is much larger than it. Libraries came from UMI-ligation and nested PCR. The beta constant-region primer was an equimolar mix of two oligonucleotides covering both TRBC1 and TRBC2. The ligated cDNA went through four rounds of PCR with nested alpha and beta constant-region primers together with the SP2 primer. A single-stranded oligonucleotide carrying the SP2 primer and a 12-nucleotide UMI was ligated to the 3' end of the cDNA by T4 RNA ligase 1. Incubation of the ligation reaction was carried out at 16 degrees C for about 20-25 hours. PCR2 was typically run as a SYBR Green qPCR and stopped at a predetermined threshold to prevent over-amplification. All purifications after the first were performed with Agencourt AMPure XP magnetic beads. Libraries were quantified by Qubit and checked on a TapeStation, where a main peak was expected near 650 bp. Pooled libraries were sequenced on an Illumina MiSeq with v2 2x251 paired-end kits, typically giving about 0.95-2.2 million reads per sample. Each sample library was pooled at around 4 nM, and roughly 4.5-7% PhiX was included to improve cluster recognition. Processing in the source paper ran as follows. FASTQ reads processed by Demultiplexor were assigned V and J genes by Decombinator through tag matching that tolerated a single base-pair mismatch. By using UMIs, Collapsinator corrected both sequencing errors and the frequency errors caused by PCR heterogeneity. TCRs were translated and CDR3s were extracted from the conserved cysteine to the FGXG phenylalanine by CDR3Translator, with non-productive sequences being flagged. Repertoires were subsampled to equal numbers of UMI-defined TCRs before Gini, Shannon entropy and inverse Simpson indices were calculated. Within the linear range, a power law was fitted to clonotype abundance distributions using maximum likelihood. Similar UMI counts, unique TCR numbers and clonal distributions were obtained with the pipeline and with MIGEC on one naive CD8 sample. One analysis removed from the naive repertoire any naive TCRs that were also present in any memory subset from the same donor. Repertoires were searched for about 7,300 CMV-associated CDR3 sequences compiled from VDJdb and a published dataset. TCRdb reprocessing: public reads trimmed at Q25 with fastp, clones called with MiXCR, in-frame beta chains kept. Identical CDR3 proteins give one entry, which carries the most common genes and DNA. These V and J calls rely on TCRdb rather than the paper's analysis. Recorded for this sample are about 140,000 distinct CDR3 sequences; approximately 21% of them occurred a single time. Around 0.63% of the sample is in the top ten clones.

This clonotype originated in a human donor in good health. The sequenced sample consisted of naive CD8+ T cells from blood. The sample's cell subset or site label, in plain terms: naive T cells, CD45RA high CD27+. The chain is made from TRBV4-1 and TRBJ2-1; a tentative D match to TRBD2 spans 5 bases. The base sequence is TGCGCCAGCGGTCTCGCCCGGGGAATTGGGAATGAGCAGTTCTTC. This is translated as CASGLARGIGNEQFF.